This T cell receptor (beta chain) was found in a study of early T cells in non-severe SARS-CoV-2 infection. MiXCR, run by TCRdb on the 5' RACE reads, gives a single entry per CDR3 protein. The data hold roughly 70,000 distinct CDR3 sequences, with 20% observed a single time. The germline gives CDR1 SGHRS, CDR2 YFSETQ. The CDR3 is made up of 16 amino acids. V was clipped by 0 bases and J by 4 bases, with 16 bases between them. About this clonotype itself: Its antigen is not known.

Study results and caveats: CD4 and private specificities were missed by VDJdb matching, which favored anti-spike CD8 responses.

The sequence came from an adult who was a healthcare worker with PCR-confirmed SARS-CoV-2 infection or an uninfected control (not recorded which). This sample comprised whole blood, obtained at baseline. The chain uses TRBV5-1 and TRBJ1-1; perhaps TRBD1 as D (5 bases). This chain's CDR3 is CASSLAWAREGTEAFF. CDR3 bases: TGCGCCAGCAGCTTGGCGTGGGCCAGGGAGGGCACTGAAGCTTTCTTT.